The present TCR beta chain was sequenced within a study of blood T cells in healthy people across ages. Study outcomes and limitations: Long-lived donors had more naive CD4+ cells and higher diversity than aged donors. With unsorted PBMCs, a conclusive comparison of naive versus antigen-experienced cells was not possible.

A second PCR, run for roughly 7 to 11 cycles, used a sample-barcoded 5' primer plus a J-beta primer mix. Through a template-switch adaptor with 12 random nucleotides, each cDNA molecule received a tag. TCRdb itself ran the 5' RACE reads through MiXCR, one entry per CDR3 protein. The sample has roughly 410,000 distinct CDR3 sequences; 45% to 65% are singletons. As regards this clonotype: What it binds is unknown.

Germline V gene lookup returns CDR1 MNHNY and CDR2 SVGAGI (reference sequence). This CDR3 contains 12 residues. Deletions cut 6 bases from V and 2 bases from J, with 7 bases between. V is TRBV6-6 and J is TRBJ2-5; the D is unclear. Sample: blood. The source of this sequence is a man between 60 and 75 years old in good health. The CDR3 reads CASSLVQETQYF. CDR3 bases: TGTGCCAGCAGCCTGGTTCAAGAGACCCAGTACTTC.